One and the same sample provided the 25 T cell receptor beta chains below, sequenced in a study of post-analysis software for immune sequencing data. Findings and caveats of the study: Patients carried 4 or 5 TRBV segments more frequently than controls did, and TRBV5-6, TRBV5-1 and TRBV20-1 were among them.

TCR beta cDNA libraries included unique molecular identifiers. TCRdb analysed the PCR reads with MiXCR anew, one entry per CDR3 protein. The table includes 700,000 to 800,000 distinct CDR3 sequences, 25% to 30% detected once. These receptors' antigens are unknown. Source material: blood. Every receptor here comes from a girl between 5 and 17 years old with multiple sclerosis.

This rearrangement joins TRBV6-5 to TRBJ2-5; 12 bases match TRBD1. Near its end, the DNA agrees better with TRBJ2-7, so the J call may be wrong. The CDR3 consists of 18 residues. Germline assignment: CDR1 MNHEY and CDR2 SVGAGI. CDR3 sequence: CASSYRTPGQGAPHEQYF. The CDR3 region has the DNA TGTGCCAGCAGTTACAGGACCCCGGGACAGGGGGCGCCCCACGAGCAGTACTTC.

This chain joins TRBV28 and TRBJ1-5; D is undetermined. This CDR3 spans 14 amino acids. Deletions cut 7 bases from V and 2 bases from J, with 12 bases between. Germline loops: CDR1 MDHEN, CDR2 SYDVKM. Here the CDR3 reads CASTPEDRNQPQHF. Written as DNA, the CDR3 is TGTGCCAGCACCCCGGAGGATCGCAATCAGCCCCAGCATTTT.

The table lists this clonotype with a few counts. CDR3 sequence: CATGGTTRNEQYF. CDR3 nucleotides: TGTGCCACCGGGGGTACCACGAGAAACGAGCAGTACTTC. The V call is TRBV10-3, the J call TRBJ2-7; maybe TRBD2 (6 bases). This CDR3 is built from 13 residues. CDR1 is ENHRY, CDR2 SYGVKD, per germline. V was trimmed by 10 bases and J by 5 bases, leaving 18 bases between them.

The chain uses TRBV6-5 and TRBJ2-3, with D perhaps matching TRBD2 (6 bases). V lost 0 bases and J lost 3, with 10 bases in between. Germline-derived CDR1 and CDR2 are MNHEY and SVGAGI. The CDR3 consists of 15 residues. CDR3 nucleotides: TGTGCCAGCAGTTACTCGCGCGGGGTGACAGATACGCAGTATTTT. Translated, it gives CASSYSRGVTDTQYF.

The chain employs TRBV5-1 and TRBJ2-1, with 7 bases aligning to TRBD1. The CDR3 loop spans 14 amino acids. With 4 bases clipped from V and 3 bases from J, the junction kept 4 bases outside the gene matches. Germline lookup yields CDR1 SGHRS and CDR2 YFSETQ. In DNA, the CDR3 is TGCGCCAGCAGCAATAGGGACAGCTACAATGAGCAGTTCTTC. This sequence encodes CASSNRDSYNEQFF.

For the CDR3, the DNA is TGCAGTGCTCTTCCCCCCGGGGGGTTCGGGGCGGGAGATACGCAGTATTTT. Translating it yields CSALPPGGFGAGDTQYF. J is TRBJ2-3 and V is TRBV20-1; 7 positions agree with TRBD2. Germline-derived CDR1 and CDR2 are DFQATT and SNEGSKA (reference sequence). CDR3 size: 17 residues. V was pared by 5 bases and J by 5 bases, with 19 bases of the junction left unmatched.

This clonotype was seen more than once but under ten times. V gene TRBV5-1 combines with J gene TRBJ1-2; a weak D match, TRBD1 (5 bases). Looked up from germline, CDR1 is SGHRS and CDR2 is YFSETQ. CDR3 length: 16 residues. V was pared by 1 base and J by 7 bases, with 20 bases between. CDR3 amino acids: CASSLRGREDVCGYTF. CDR3 DNA: TGCGCCAGCAGCTTGCGGGGGAGAGAGGACGTCTGTGGCTACACCTTC. Full variable domain (missing parts from reference TRBV5-1 and TRBJ1-2): KAGVTQTPRYLIKTRGQQVTLSCSPISGHRSVSWYQQTPGQGLQFLFEYFSETQRNKGNFPGRFSGRQFSNSRSEMNVSTLELGDSALYLCASSLRGREDVCGYTFGSGTRLTVV.

The V and J genes are TRBV29-1 and TRBJ2-7; D may be TRBD1 or TRBD2 (6 bases each). V dropped 5 bases and J dropped 6 bases, with 29 bases sitting between them. This CDR3 contains 17 residues. The germline gives CDR1 SQVTM, CDR2 ANQGSEA. The CDR3 sequence is CSVRQTGARLLQGEQYF. The CDR3 nucleotides read TGCAGCGTTCGACAGACGGGGGCCCGCCTGTTGCAAGGCGAGCAGTACTTC.

The count of this clonotype is one. The junction does not match germline at one end; this may be a read error. The genes are TRBV20-1 and TRBJ2-7, with D perhaps matching TRBD1 (6 bases). The CDR3 has 15 residues. CDR1 and CDR2 from the germline V gene are DFQATT and SNEGSKA (reference sequence). CDR3 nucleotides: TGTAGTGCTAGGGAGAACAGGGCTTTAAGTTACGAGCGGTACTTC. Translated: CSARENRALSYERYF.

This clonotype was counted at least ten times. The chain joins TRBV6-5 to TRBJ2-5, with D possibly being TRBD1 or TRBD2 (5 bases each). Germline V gene sequence: CDR1 MNHEY, CDR2 SVGAGI. V lost 8 bases, J lost 5 bases, and 12 bases lay in between. The CDR3 has 12 residues. CDR3 amino acids: CASSRGEETQYF. The CDR3 DNA is TGTGCCAGCTCTCGGGGCGAGGAGACCCAGTACTTC.

In this sample, this clonotype turned up a few times. The chain recombines TRBV10-3 with TRBJ1-2; D is unresolved. With 10 bases removed from V and 2 bases from J, the gap between germline ends came to 14 bases. CDR3 length: 13 residues. Germline V CDR1 and CDR2: ENHRY, SYGVKD. The CDR3 reads CATHPQINYGYTF. CDR3 coding DNA: TGTGCCACCCACCCCCAAATCAACTATGGCTACACCTTC.

This clonotype was counted a few times. The chain couples TRBV5-1 to TRBJ1-1; D unresolved. This CDR3 has 14 amino acids. Trimming pared 2 bases from V and 0 bases from J, leaving 8 bases between. The germline CDR1 and CDR2 sequences are SGHRS and YFSETQ. The CDR3 reads CASSFYQVNTEAFF. The CDR3 DNA is TGCGCCAGCAGCTTTTACCAAGTGAACACTGAAGCTTTCTTT.

The rearrangement links TRBV6-5 to TRBJ2-1; 7 bases line up with TRBD2. Germline CDR1 reads MNHEY; CDR2 reads SVGAGI. V dropped 6 bases and J dropped 0; count of bases not matched to a gene: 14. There are 18 residues in the CDR3. This chain's CDR3 is CASSHGGYGGSSYNEQFF. The CDR3 bases are TGTGCCAGCAGCCATGGAGGTTACGGGGGGAGCTCCTACAATGAGCAGTTCTTC.

This chain links TRBV18 with TRBJ2-7, with 10 positions matching TRBD2. The ends lost 3 bases at V and 5 bases at J; junction bases unmatched: 10. The CDR3 is 16 amino acids. Per germline, CDR1 KGHSH and CDR2 LQKENI. CDR3 DNA: TGTGCCAGCTCACCCCGCCCTAGCGGGGGCTACAACGAGCAGTACTTC. Translating it yields CASSPRPSGGYNEQYF.

This rearrangement joins TRBV7-9 to TRBJ1-1, with 7 bases aligning to TRBD1. V gave up 4 bases and J gave up 2 bases; unmatched junction bases: 10. The V gene's germline CDR1 is SEHNR and CDR2 FQNEAQ (reference sequence). The CDR3 loop spans 16 amino acids. The CDR3 coding sequence is TGTGCCAGCAGCTCCCGACAGGGCAATGGAAACACTGAAGCTTTCTTT. Translation gives CASSSRQGNGNTEAFF.

This rearrangement joins TRBV20-1 to TRBJ2-7; 13 nucleotides line up with TRBD2. Germline CDR1 DFQATT, CDR2 SNEGSKA (reference sequence). The CDR3 sequence is 16 residues long. The DNA of the CDR3 is TGCAGCTTAATAGGACTAGCGGGAGTAGGAGTCTACGAGCAGTACTTC. Translating gives CSLIGLAGVGVYEQYF.

In this sample, this clonotype turned up a few times. As DNA, the CDR3 is TGCGCCAGCAGCCAAGAGGGACTAGCGGGAGAAGAGACCCAGTACTTC. The encoded protein is CASSQEGLAGEETQYF. This rearrangement joins TRBV4-3 to TRBJ2-5; 14 bases are a match to TRBD2. Looked up from germline, CDR1 is LGHNA and CDR2 is YSLEER. V shed 0 bases and J 3 bases; nucleotides not matched to a gene: 0. There are 16 residues in the CDR3.

In this sample, this clonotype turned up a few times. This chain links TRBV6-5 with TRBJ1-1; the D gene is possibly TRBD1 (5 bases). Germline CDR1 and CDR2: MNHEY and SVGAGI. Deletions cut 2 bases from V and 1 base from J, with 8 bases between. The CDR3 has 14 amino acids. The CDR3 reads CASSYRTPNTEAFF. The CDR3 DNA reads TGTGCCAGCAGTTACAGGACACCGAACACTGAAGCTTTCTTT.

The chain joins TRBV6-1 to TRBJ2-6; TRBD1 matches 9 bases. CDR3 length: 18 amino acids. In germline, CDR1 is MNHNS, CDR2 SASEGT. Losses at the gene ends were 6 bases for V and 4 bases for J; bases not matched to a gene: 13. The CDR3 sequence is CASRPLSQGARGANVLTF. The CDR3 nucleotides are TGTGCCAGCAGGCCCTTGTCACAGGGGGCAAGAGGGGCCAACGTCCTGACTTTC.

In its sample, this clonotype was seen a few times. The rearrangement joins TRBV20-1 to TRBJ2-3; 10 bases align to TRBD2. Germline CDR1 DFQATT, CDR2 SNEGSKA (reference sequence). CDR3 size: 15 residues. V shed 6 bases and J 5 bases; nucleotides not matched to a gene: 11. CDR3 nucleotide sequence: TGCAGTGCCTTACGGCCTAGCGGGAGAAGAGATACGCAGTATTTT. This codes for CSALRPSGRRDTQYF.

A few counts support this clonotype. Relative to the germline gene, one junction end is altered; a read error may explain this. The gene calls are TRBV5-6 and TRBJ2-4; D is perhaps TRBD2 (6 bases). This CDR3 comprises 15 residues. The germline V gene encodes CDR1 SGHDT and CDR2 YYEEEE. CDR3 sequence reads: CTSSLKDTGGNIQYF. CDR3 sequence (DNA): TGTACCAGCAGCCTAAAGGACACCGGAGGGAACATTCAGTACTTC.

This chain joins TRBV6-6 and TRBJ1-2; D unresolved. The germline V gene encodes CDR1 MNHNY and CDR2 SVGAGI (reference sequence). The CDR3 is 15 residues long. The ends were cut back, 5 bases at V and 2 bases at J, with 15 bases in the middle. CDR3 nucleotides: TGTGCCAGCAGTGCCCGGGCCGGGCAGAACTATGGCTACACCTTC. Translated: CASSARAGQNYGYTF.

V gene TRBV12-5 combines with J gene TRBJ1-2; TRBD1 might be the D (5 bases). Germline values: CDR1 LGHNT, CDR2 FRNRAP. The germline V and J ends were trimmed by 6 bases and 3 bases, with 8 bases remaining between them. The CDR3 is made up of 12 amino acids. This CDR3 reads CASGDTYYGYTF. The CDR3 DNA reads TGTGCTAGTGGGGACACTTACTATGGCTACACCTTC.

This clonotype was counted only a few times. The CDR3, as DNA: TGTGCCAGCAGCCCAGCCAGGAATGAGCAGTTCTTC. It yields the protein CASSPARNEQFF. The rearrangement uses TRBV7-2 and TRBJ2-1, with unresolved D. The ends were cut back, 5 bases at V and 7 bases at J, with 9 bases in the middle. CDR1 SGHTA and CDR2 FQGNSA come from the germline V gene. The CDR3 spans 12 residues.

The J gene is TRBJ2-7, the V gene TRBV7-2; 9 positions match TRBD2. The CDR3 consists of 17 residues. After removal of 5 bases from V and 0 bases from J, the junction contained 11 bases not matched to a gene. Germline V CDR1 and CDR2: SGHTA, FQGNSA. The CDR3 is CASSILLAGASSYEQYF. In DNA, the CDR3 is TGTGCCAGCAGCATCCTACTAGCGGGCGCCAGCTCCTACGAGCAGTACTTC.